This T cell receptor beta chain comes out of a study of blood T cell repertoires in COVID-19. The CDR3 runs to 15 residues. Germline lookup yields CDR1 MGHRA and CDR2 YSYEKL. Trimming left V 2 bases short and J 1 base short, with 10 bases between. TCRdb's copy holds only in-frame clones and misses some; the assay was immunoSEQ multiplex PCR. The repertoire consists of 130,000 to 150,000 clones, with 79% occurring once and the leading ten covering over 8.5%. Source material: peripheral blood. The TCR comes from a man in his fifties with active or convalescent COVID-19. V usage is TRBV4-1 and J usage is TRBJ2-3; D is unclear. The CDR3 sequence is CASSQLGLGTDTQYF. As DNA, the CDR3 is TGCGCCAGCAGCCAACTTGGCCTAGGCACAGATACGCAGTATTTT.